The next 17 T cell receptor beta chains were all read from a single sample in a study of T-cell memory formation after mild COVID-19. TCRdb redid the calling of the 5' RACE reads with MiXCR, one entry per CDR3 protein. This sample has hundreds of thousands of distinct CDR3 sequences, with roughly 13% found just once. Sequencing was carried out using PBMCs or a T cell subset sorted from them (not recorded which). The receptors were gathered from a man aged 18 to 30 who had mild COVID-19 (a few samples of this study predate the infection). Cell type and time point are not known.

The chain has TRBV28 and TRBJ1-5; D not certain. This CDR3 is 14 amino acids long. Trimming removed 5 bases from V and 7 bases from J, with 15 bases in between. Per germline, CDR1 MDHEN and CDR2 SYDVKM. The CDR3: CASSPPTIRQPQHF. The DNA of the CDR3 is TGTGCCAGCAGTCCCCCGACCATCCGGCAGCCCCAGCATTTT.

The V gene is TRBV30, the J gene TRBJ1-5; D uncertain. This CDR3 spans 12 amino acids. V was trimmed by 2 bases and J by 9 bases, leaving 11 bases between them. CDR1 is GTSNPN, CDR2 SVGIG, per germline (reference sequence). The CDR3 DNA sequence: TGTGCCTGGAGTCCGGATTTCGGGCCCCAGCATTTT. Its protein is CAWSPDFGPQHF.

This clonotype was observed a handful of times. The rearrangement uses TRBV5-5 and TRBJ2-5, with a possible D match to TRBD1 (5 bases). The CDR3 length is 13 residues. From germline, CDR1 is SGHKS and CDR2 YYEKEE (reference sequence). V was trimmed by 0 bases and J by 9 bases, leaving 12 bases between them. In nucleotides, the CDR3 is TGTGCCAGCAGCTTGGTTGCGGAAGGGGCCCAGTACTTC. This gives the protein CASSLVAEGAQYF.

This clonotype was picked up a small number of times. The V gene is TRBV7-9, the J gene TRBJ2-5; the match to TRBD1 covers 8 bases. Germline assignment: CDR1 SEHNR and CDR2 FQNEAQ (reference sequence). The CDR3 consists of 18 residues. With 4 bases clipped from V and 0 bases from J, the junction kept 13 bases outside the gene matches. CDR3 sequence: CASSSGQGNTPYQETQYF. The CDR3 coding sequence is TGTGCCAGCAGCTCCGGACAGGGTAATACCCCGTACCAAGAGACCCAGTACTTC. Full variable domain (missing parts from reference TRBV7-9 and TRBJ2-5): DTGVSQNPRHKITKRGQNVTFRCDPISEHNRLYWYRQTLGQGPEFLTYFQNEAQLEKSRLLSDRFSAERPKGSFSTLEIQRTEQGDSAMYLCASSSGQGNTPYQETQYFGPGTRLLVL.

This clonotype was detected only a few times. The chain combines TRBV18 with TRBJ2-7; D is possibly TRBD2 (5 bases). The V end lost 3 bases, the J end lost 0 bases, and 12 bases lay between the germline ends. CDR1 is KGHSH and CDR2 is LQKENI in the germline V gene. The CDR3 totals 15 residues. The CDR3 nucleotides read TGTGCCAGCTCACCCACGAGGGCAGTCTCCTACGAGCAGTACTTC. Its translation: CASSPTRAVSYEQYF. The entire variable domain, with the rest obtained from reference TRBV18 and TRBJ2-7, is as follows: NAGVMQNPRHLVRRRGQEARLRCSPMKGHSHVYWYRQLPEEGLKFMVYLQKENIIDESGMPKERFSAEFPKEGPSILRIQQVVRGDSAAYFCASSPTRAVSYEQYFGPGTRLTVT.

This clonotype was seen a handful of times. The V and J genes are TRBV7-3 and TRBJ2-3; D might be TRBD1 (7 bases). The germline V gene encodes CDR1 SGHTA and CDR2 FQGTGA. The CDR3 contains 16 residues. The V end was cut by 5 bases, the J end by 0 bases, with 15 bases between. Here the CDR3 DNA reads TGTGCCAGCAGCCCCCAACAGGGGACTAGCACAGATACGCAGTATTTT. Encoded protein: CASSPQQGTSTDTQYF. The full variable domain, rest sourced from reference TRBV7-3 and TRBJ2-3, is GAGVSQTPSNKVTEKGKYVELRCDPISGHTALYWYRQSLGQGPEFLIYFQGTGAADDSGLPNDRFFAVRPEGSVSTLKIQRTERGDSAVYLCASSPQQGTSTDTQYFGPGTRLTVL.

A few counts support this clonotype. V usage is TRBV7-9 and J usage is TRBJ1-5; no firm D call. The CDR3 loop spans 18 amino acids. Germline-derived CDR1 and CDR2 are SEHNR and FQNEAQ (reference sequence). Between the trimmed V and J ends, which lost 1 base and 2 bases, there was a span of 18 bases. The CDR3 loop reads CASSLGPPRQDRNQPQHF. Written as DNA, the CDR3 is TGTGCCAGCAGCTTAGGTCCGCCTCGTCAGGACCGCAATCAGCCCCAGCATTTT.

The sample holds many counts of this clonotype. This chain joins TRBV4-1 and TRBJ2-7; tentatively, D is TRBD1 (5 bases). The V and J ends lost 1 base and 0 bases respectively, with 10 bases between them. The CDR3 has 15 amino acids. Germline values: CDR1 MGHRA, CDR2 YSYEKL. CDR3 amino acids: CASSQGAGISYEQYV. The CDR3 DNA reads as TGCGCCAGCAGCCAAGGGGCAGGGATCTCCTACGAGCAGTACGTC.

The chain joins TRBV5-1 to TRBJ2-3; D gene ambiguous. There are 17 residues in the CDR3. Trimming took 0 bases from V and 3 from J, leaving 17 bases between them. Germline CDR1 reads SGHRS; CDR2 reads YFSETQ. The CDR3 DNA is TGCGCCAGCAGCTTGGACCCAGGCAGGTTAGGAACAGATACGCAGTATTTT. As protein: CASSLDPGRLGTDTQYF.

This clonotype was observed a few times. The V gene is TRBV7-6, the J gene TRBJ1-2, with unresolved D. V was pared by 2 bases and J by 3 bases, with 7 bases between. This CDR3 has 13 residues. The germline CDR1 and CDR2 sequences are SGHVS and FNYEAQ. The CDR3 nucleotides are TGTGCCAGCAGCTTATCGGAAGACTATGGCTACACCTTC. Translating gives CASSLSEDYGYTF.

This clonotype was picked up a small number of times. This chain links TRBV20-1 with TRBJ1-2; maybe TRBD1 (5 bases). The V end was cut by 3 bases, the J end by 2 bases, with 10 bases between. Germline V gene lookup returns CDR1 DFQATT and CDR2 SNEGSKA (reference sequence). The length of the CDR3 is 13 residues. In nucleotides, the CDR3 is TGCAGTGCTAGGACAGTAAACAACTATGGCTACACCTTC. It yields the protein CSARTVNNYGYTF.

This sequence joins TRBV7-9 and TRBJ1-5; the D gene is possibly TRBD1 (5 bases). Per germline, CDR1 SEHNR and CDR2 FQNEAQ (reference sequence). The CDR3 runs 12 residues. V was shortened by 6 bases and J by 7 bases, with 10 bases between the two germline ends. This chain's CDR3 is CASSSGTQPQHF. Written as DNA, the CDR3 is TGTGCCAGCAGTTCAGGGACCCAGCCCCAGCATTTT.

In this sample, this clonotype turned up a few times. The V gene is TRBV20-1, the J gene TRBJ1-2; possible D gene TRBD1, 5 bases. The V end lost 2 bases, the J end lost 4 bases, and 20 bases lay between the germline ends. Germline V lookup: CDR1 DFQATT, CDR2 SNEGSKA (reference sequence). The CDR3 is 16 amino acids. CDR3 residues: CSARRDLGRTFYGYTF. The CDR3 nucleotides read TGCAGTGCTAGACGAGACTTGGGACGGACCTTCTATGGCTACACCTTC.

CDR3 protein: CASSLTKINNEQFF. DNA of the CDR3: TGTGCCAGCAGCTTAACGAAGATCAACAATGAGCAGTTCTTC. This chain uses TRBV7-3 with TRBJ2-1; D not resolved. The V gene's germline CDR1 is SGHTA and CDR2 FQGTGA. V was clipped by 0 bases and J by 5 bases, with 8 bases between them. This CDR3 is 14 amino acids long.

In this sample, this clonotype turned up many times. This chain uses TRBV20-1 with TRBJ2-1; 8 bases are shared with TRBD1. Germline V CDR1 and CDR2: DFQATT, SNEGSKA (reference sequence). Trimming took 6 bases from V and 1 from J; bases not matched to a gene: 11. This CDR3 spans 16 amino acids. CDR3 sequence: CSAPRTGLGSYNEQFF. CDR3 in DNA: TGCAGTGCCCCCAGGACAGGGCTTGGGTCCTACAATGAGCAGTTCTTC.

The rearrangement uses TRBV5-1 and TRBJ1-3, with 11 bases matching TRBD1. The CDR3 spans 17 residues. Germline loops: CDR1 SGHRS, CDR2 YFSETQ. V lost 2 bases, J lost 4 bases, and 8 bases stayed unmatched. The DNA for the CDR3 is TGCGCCAGCAGCTTTTACGGGACAGGGGGATCAGGAAACACCATATATTTT. It encodes CASSFYGTGGSGNTIYF.

This chain joins TRBV2 and TRBJ1-4; D ambiguous. V lost 6 bases and J lost 0, with 11 bases in between. This CDR3 is 15 amino acids long. Germline CDR1 SNHLY, CDR2 FYNNEI. Here the CDR3 reads CASRASEATNEKLFF. Here the CDR3 DNA reads TGTGCCAGCAGGGCCAGTGAGGCAACTAATGAAAAACTGTTTTTT. Based on the CDR3 plus reference TRBV2 and TRBJ1-4, the full variable domain is EPEVTQTPSHQVTQMGQEVILRCVPISNHLYFYWYRQILGQKVEFLVSFYNNEISEKSEIFDDQFSVERPDGSNFTLKIRSTKLEDSAMYFCASRASEATNEKLFFGSGTQLSVL.